This T cell receptor beta chain emerged from a study of shared clonotypes between healthy human individuals (dated by TCRdb to 2018 to 2020). Broadly, across the study: The cohort comprised a couple of women and a few men aged 18 to 49 years. For each donor, CD4 naive and CD4 memory were each run on three plates, CD8 naive on two plates, and CD8 memory on one plate. To estimate repertoire size and how much clonotypes are shared between individuals, the study performed deep sequencing of blood TCR repertoires from about five healthy adults. Libraries were prepared and TCR repertoires were sequenced by different laboratories using diverse techniques, in order to increase sequencing depth and limit assay-specific biases. Each donor's leukapheresis produced roughly between roughly 0.85 and 10 billion PBMCs.

As concerns this clone: There is no known antigen for this receptor. Base qualities are not provided; no much larger clone lies one nucleotide away.

TCR CDR3 regions were amplified from genomic DNA by multiplex PCR using the deep immunoSEQ assay. Extracted genomic DNA from each cell subset was distributed evenly across all wells of several immunoSEQ 96-well plates, and each plate was treated as a replicate. Each replicate PCR for sorted subsets received approximately 220 ng genomic DNA, equal to tens of thousands of T cell genomes. The purified libraries were quantified using a Qubit 3.0 fluorometer, sized with a Bioanalyzer 2100, and then quantified again using the KAPA Library Quantification kit. A separate single-read 150-cycle Illumina NextSeq 550 flow cell was used to sequence each immunoSEQ 96-well plate. The original methods were these. Because the immunoSEQ output held only junctional sequences and lacked quality scores, the filtering could not match the filtering applied to full-length reads. Sequences were annotated with PyIR, a Python wrapper for IgBLAST v1.9, using IMGT germline references to assign V/J genes and CDR3. Reads were filtered out if the reads had weak V/J assignments (E-value above 1e-6), no CDR3, stop codons, out-of-frame junctions, or ambiguous translated residues. V3J clonotypes were defined as sequences sharing the same inferred V gene, J gene, and CDR3 amino acid sequence. Percentage overlap between repertoires was computed as shared unique clonotypes divided by the size of the smaller repertoire. Three approaches were used to assess repertoire richness: RTK rarefaction, the Chao1 estimator, and Recon v2.1 estimates of unobserved clonotypes. For all TCRbeta clonotypes obtained by the gDNA method from a handful of donors, generation probabilities were computed with OLGA. TCRdb holds this immuneACCESS table with in-frame rearrangements only. Some clones are missing; in checked studies, unresolved V genes explain under half, and the rest has no known cause. The DNA gave D and trimming, while V, J and clone size come from that table. The sample table contains under 850,000 clones; only one count was recorded for over 55% of them. About 1.8% of the sample is held by the ten biggest clonotypes.

Here is what the overall study found, with its caveats: Across a handful of donors, approximately 5% of naive CD4, roughly 3.4% of naive CD8, 2% to 2.5% of memory CD4, and under 0.45% of memory CD8 clonotypes were shared. Sampling was limited to blood, and TCR repertoires in tissue likely differ from TCR repertoires in blood. Even with the large sequencing depth, rarefaction of the sorted-subset datasets indicated that sequencing was incomplete. Clonotypes shared by all four sorted-subset donors showed higher generation probabilities than non-shared clonotypes. The genetic and exposure-history diversity represented was limited by the small number of donors. Larger estimated clonotype richness was generally found for naive subsets than for memory subsets. Pairwise subsampling led to the expectation that sequencing depth would affect the degree of clonotype sharing among donors.

According to the germline V gene, CDR1 reads SGHRS and CDR2 reads YFSETQ. Trimming takes 0 bases from V and 8 bases from J, and the germline ends sit 6 bases apart. CDR3 length: 12 amino acids, cysteine to phenylalanine. Only the CDR3 DNA is retained, 36 bases long and in frame from the first base. The donors were healthy, HIV-negative adults with no recently reported acute infections or vaccinations. Every donor was a Caucasian adult living in Nashville, Tennessee, USA. CD4+ T cells were enriched through magnetic negative selection, after which naive cells were positively selected on CD45RA and the remaining negative fraction served as the memory subset. After blood collection by leukapheresis, PBMCs were isolated using Ficoll-Histopaque density gradient centrifugation and then cryopreserved in the vapor phase of liquid nitrogen. Analytical flow cytometry was used to check the purity and quantity of each magnetically sorted T cell population. From each sorted fraction, genomic DNA was isolated and quantified by UV absorbance on a Nanodrop 2000c.

The source of this sequence is a woman in her twenties or thirties in good health. The chain is encoded by TRBV5-1 joined to TRBJ2-1, with the D segment identity uncertain. Material: memory CD4+ T cells sorted from blood. Explained via the paper, the cell subset or site label denotes: CD45RA-negative fraction. At the DNA level, the sequence is TGCGCCAGCAGCTTGGAAGGATATGAGCAGTTCTTC. Its protein product is CASSLEGYEQFF.